This paragraph covers one T cell receptor (beta chain) sequence. Its antigen is undetermined. The sample comes from a study of shared clonotypes between healthy human individuals. Findings and caveats of the study: Larger estimated richness was generally seen in naive subsets than in memory subsets. It was only blood that was sampled, and tissue repertoires likely differ. Donors were few, which limited the genetic and exposure-history diversity represented.

Each sample came from a Caucasian adult donor living in Nashville, Tennessee. The V end lost 5 bases, the J end lost 5 bases, and 17 bases lay between the germline ends. CDR3 length: 15 residues. Germline loops: CDR1 SGHTA, CDR2 FQGTGA. TCRdb keeps only in-frame clones here, not all; method: immunoSEQ multiplex PCR. The repertoire includes about 2.4 million clones, approximately 93% of them detected once, and approximately 0.36% sits in the top ten. Sequencing input: naive CD4+ T cells from PBMCs. Subset noted: CD45RA+ positively selected. This receptor was obtained from a man aged 18-30 years in good health. Some clones in this sample may be carry-over from other donors' samples. This rearrangement joins TRBV7-3 to TRBJ2-3; D might be TRBD1 (6 bases). CDR3 in amino acids: CASSPGDKWIDTQYF. The CDR3 DNA reads TGTGCCAGCAGCCCCGGGGACAAATGGATAGATACGCAGTATTTT.